The 20 T cell receptor beta chains reported below all come from one sample, sequenced in a study of blood T cell repertoires in COVID-19. Measured with immunoSEQ multiplex PCR; TCRdb has only the in-frame clones, and not every one. The repertoire holds around 110,000 clones, with less than 95% as singletons. The sample comprised peripheral blood. These receptors were obtained from a human donor with active COVID-19. The donor label of this sample is uncertain.

J is TRBJ2-1 and V is TRBV5-1, with 7 bases fitting TRBD2. Germline V lookup: CDR1 SGHRS, CDR2 YFSETQ. Losses at the gene ends were 4 bases for V and 1 base for J; bases not matched to a gene: 8. The CDR3 has 16 residues. The CDR3 reads CASSHQAGYSYNEQFF. The CDR3 DNA reads as TGCGCCAGCAGCCATCAAGCGGGATATTCCTACAATGAGCAGTTCTTC.

The J gene is TRBJ1-2, the V gene TRBV4-3; TRBD1 matches 10 bases. Germline CDR1 is LGHNA and CDR2 is YSLEER. V trimming: 2 bases; J trimming: 8 bases; junction bases outside the gene matches: 5. There are 14 residues in the CDR3. In nucleotides, the CDR3 is TGCGCCAGCAGCCAACAAGACAGGGGGCGAGGCTACACCTTC. Amino acids: CASSQQDRGRGYTF.

In the case of this clone: At the DNA level, this CDR3 is encoded by other sequences in the same sample as well. The genes are TRBV7-3 and TRBJ2-5; no clear D. V lost 2 bases and J lost 3, with 7 bases in between. The germline gives CDR1 SGHTA, CDR2 FQGTGA. The CDR3 totals 13 residues. The CDR3 sequence: CASSLGTKETQYF. The CDR3, as DNA: TGTGCCAGCAGCTTAGGCACAAAAGAGACCCAGTACTTC.

V and J are TRBV19 and TRBJ1-6; D is uncertain. The germline gives CDR1 LNHDA, CDR2 SQIVND (reference sequence). V gave up 2 bases and J gave up 6 bases, with 11 bases separating them. The CDR3 length is 15 residues. CDR3 amino acids: CASSISGEGNSPLHF. The CDR3 nucleotides read TGTGCCAGTAGTATAAGTGGGGAGGGTAATTCACCCCTCCACTTT.

V usage is TRBV27 and J usage is TRBJ2-7; D is ambiguous. CDR1 and CDR2 (germline): MNHEY, SMNVEV (reference sequence). The length of the CDR3 is 11 residues. The V end lost 4 bases, the J end lost 6 bases, and 7 bases lay between the germline ends. The CDR3 bases are TGTGCCAGCAGTTCTTTCGGCGAGCAGTACTTC. This encodes CASSSFGEQYF.

This chain links TRBV7-2 with TRBJ2-7; 9 bases fit TRBD2. CDR1 SGHTA and CDR2 FQGNSA come from the germline V gene. V was clipped by 5 bases and J by 2 bases; unmatched bases: 10. CDR3 length: 16 residues. The CDR3 DNA reads TGTGCCAGCAGCCCAGGGGCTAGCGGGGATCCCTACGAGCAGTACTTC. Translation gives CASSPGASGDPYEQYF.

This chain connects TRBV2 to TRBJ1-2; 9 bases fit TRBD1. V shed 2 bases, J shed 7 bases, and the junction held 14 bases outside the gene matches. The CDR3 runs to 17 residues. Germline loops: CDR1 SNHLY, CDR2 FYNNEI. The CDR3: CASSEFIGGQGLAGYTF. CDR3 DNA sequence: TGTGCCAGCAGTGAATTTATTGGGGGACAGGGATTAGCTGGCTACACCTTC.

The chain carries TRBV4-1 and TRBJ1-2; D is perhaps TRBD1 (6 bases). Trimming took off 3 bases at V and 4 bases at J, with 15 bases between the two ends. This CDR3 comprises 15 residues. CDR1 and CDR2 from the germline V gene are MGHRA and YSYEKL. The CDR3 loop reads CASSHGPGAAYGYTF. The CDR3, as DNA: TGCGCCAGCAGCCACGGGCCAGGGGCCGCCTATGGCTACACCTTC.

The chain joins TRBV29-1 to TRBJ2-3, with TRBD2 matching 12 bases. Trimming at V came to 5 bases and at J to 2 bases, leaving 5 bases not matched to a gene. The V gene's germline CDR1 is SQVTM and CDR2 ANQGSEA. This CDR3 region has 15 residues. The CDR3 DNA reads TGCAGCGTTCGCAGACTAGCGGGGGCCACAGATACGCAGTATTTT. It codes for CSVRRLAGATDTQYF.

The rearrangement links TRBV28 to TRBJ1-5; 7 bases line up with TRBD1. The junction had 9 bases not matched to a gene; V was cut back by 3 bases and J by 4 bases. There are 16 residues in the CDR3. Germline V gene data show CDR1 as MDHEN and CDR2 as SYDVKM. In DNA, the CDR3 is TGTGCCAGCAGTTTCCTGGGGTCAGGGGGGAATCAGCCCCAGCATTTT. Translated, it gives CASSFLGSGGNQPQHF.

The J gene is TRBJ2-1, the V gene TRBV11-2; 9 bases are shared with TRBD1. This CDR3 spans 15 amino acids. J gave up 5 bases and V 3 bases, and 5 bases lay outside the gene matches. CDR1 SGHAT and CDR2 FQNNGV come from the germline V gene. CDR3 protein: CASSFDRGLHNEQFF. The CDR3 DNA follows: TGTGCCAGCAGCTTTGACAGGGGGTTGCACAATGAGCAGTTCTTC.

V is TRBV4-3 and J is TRBJ1-1; 7 nucleotides agree with TRBD1. CDR3 length: 17 amino acids. Germline V gene lookup returns CDR1 LGHNA and CDR2 YSLEER. V trimming: 0 bases; J trimming: 1 base; junction bases outside the gene matches: 8. The CDR3 nucleotides read TGCGCCAGCAGCCAAGAATCTGCAGGGACAGCGAACACTGAAGCTTTCTTT. This translates into CASSQESAGTANTEAFF.

The V and J genes are TRBV11-1 and TRBJ1-2; tentative D call: TRBD1 (6 bases). The CDR3 sequence is 13 residues long. Germline values: CDR1 SGHAT, CDR2 FQDESV (reference sequence). V lost 1 base, J lost 7 bases, and 10 bases lay in between. CDR3 residues: CASSLGDRSGYTF. The CDR3 DNA sequence: TGTGCCAGCAGCTTAGGTGACAGGTCTGGCTACACCTTC. Full variable domain (missing parts from reference TRBV11-1 and TRBJ1-2): EAEVAQSPRYKITEKSQAVAFWCDPISGHATLYWYRQILGQGPELLVQFQDESVVDDSQLPKDRFSAERLKGVDSTLKIQPAELGDSAMYLCASSLGDRSGYTFGSGTRLTVV.

The chain links TRBV10-3 to TRBJ1-4, with D perhaps matching TRBD1 (5 bases). The CDR3 is 15 amino acids. V was clipped by 6 bases and J by 2 bases, with 13 bases between them. Germline-derived CDR1 and CDR2 are ENHRY and SYGVKD. CDR3 bases: TGTGCCATCAGCCCCGGAGCAGGGACTAATGAAAAACTGTTTTTT. Protein product: CAISPGAGTNEKLFF.

This rearrangement joins TRBV19 to TRBJ1-4; D gene uncertain. The CDR3 covers 15 residues. Trimming cost V 6 bases and J 2 bases, with 13 bases left between them. Germline V gene sequence: CDR1 LNHDA, CDR2 SQIVND (reference sequence). The CDR3 DNA reads as TGTGCCAGTAGAACCGAGGGATGGACTAATGAAAAACTGTTTTTT. Protein: CASRTEGWTNEKLFF.

J is TRBJ2-3 and V is TRBV9; D is possibly TRBD1 (6 bases). The germline V gene has CDR1 SGDLS and CDR2 YYNGEE. V lost 0 bases and J 6 bases, leaving 17 bases between the germline ends. The CDR3 has 16 residues. This CDR3 is CASSVVSGASLDTQYF. The CDR3 DNA is TGTGCCAGCAGCGTAGTTTCAGGGGCATCATTGGATACGCAGTATTTT. The full variable domain, its missing parts supplied by reference TRBV9 and TRBJ2-3, is DSGVTQTPKHLITATGQRVTLRCSPRSGDLSVYWYQQSLDQGLQFLIQYYNGEERAKGNILERFSAQQFPDLHSELNLSSLELGDSALYFCASSVVSGASLDTQYFGPGTRLTVL.

This clone showed up just once. The gene calls are TRBV3-1 (or the pseudogene TRBV3-2) and TRBJ2-2, with 15 bases aligning to TRBD2. The trim removed 5 bases at V and 8 bases at J, leaving 15 bases unmatched. Germline V gene data show CDR1 as LGHDT and CDR2 as YNNKEL (reference sequence). The CDR3 extends over 19 amino acids. The CDR3 reads CASSSIPGLAGGRTGELFF. Here the CDR3 DNA reads TGTGCCAGCAGCTCAATTCCGGGACTAGCGGGGGGACGGACTGGGGAGCTGTTTTTT.

This clone appeared a few times. At the DNA level, this CDR3 is encoded by other sequences in the same sample as well. The chain employs TRBV19 and TRBJ2-7; D is perhaps TRBD1 (6 bases). Trimming removed 3 bases from V and 0 bases from J, with 9 bases in between. Per the germline V gene, CDR1 is LNHDA and CDR2 is SQIVND (reference sequence). CDR3 length: 14 residues. This chain's CDR3 is CASSITGSSYEQYF. The CDR3 DNA reads TGTGCCAGTAGTATTACAGGGTCCTCCTACGAGCAGTACTTC.

This chain connects TRBV5-6 to TRBJ2-7, with TRBD1 matching 8 bases. This CDR3 region has 16 residues. Trimming cost V 1 base and J 6 bases; bases outside gene matches: 12. Germline CDR1 is SGHDT and CDR2 is YYEEEE. The DNA of the CDR3 is TGTGCCAGCAGCTTGTCGTCTGGACAGGGACACGGCGAGCAGTACTTC. It yields the protein CASSLSSGQGHGEQYF. The full variable domain, in which reference TRBV5-6 and TRBJ2-7 provide the parts outside the CDR3, is DAGVTQSPTHLIKTRGQQVTLRCSPKSGHDTVSWYQQALGQGPQFIFQYYEEEERQRGNFPDRFSGHQFPNYSSELNVNALLLGDSALYLCASSLSSGQGHGEQYFGPGTRLTVT.

V is TRBV6-5 and J is TRBJ1-5; 7 nucleotides agree with TRBD1. Looked up from germline, CDR1 is MNHEY and CDR2 is SVGAGI. With V trimmed by 5 bases and J by 7 bases, 11 bases remained unmatched. The CDR3 contains 15 residues. The CDR3 DNA sequence: TGTGCCAGCAGTCCCGGACAGGCACGGAGGCAGCCCCAGCATTTT. Translating it yields CASSPGQARRQPQHF.